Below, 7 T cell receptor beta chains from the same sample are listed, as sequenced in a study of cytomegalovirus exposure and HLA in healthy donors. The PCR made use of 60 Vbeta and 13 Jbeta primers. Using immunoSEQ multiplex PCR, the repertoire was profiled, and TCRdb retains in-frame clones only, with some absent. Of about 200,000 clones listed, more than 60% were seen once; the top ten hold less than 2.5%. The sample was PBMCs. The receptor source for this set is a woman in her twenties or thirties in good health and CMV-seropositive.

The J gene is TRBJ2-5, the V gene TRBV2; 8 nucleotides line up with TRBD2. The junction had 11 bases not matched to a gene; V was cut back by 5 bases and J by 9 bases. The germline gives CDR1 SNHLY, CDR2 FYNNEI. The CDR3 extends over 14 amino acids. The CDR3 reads CASSTGLRGGPQYF. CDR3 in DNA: TGTGCCAGCAGTACGGGACTTCGGGGGGGGCCCCAGTACTTC.

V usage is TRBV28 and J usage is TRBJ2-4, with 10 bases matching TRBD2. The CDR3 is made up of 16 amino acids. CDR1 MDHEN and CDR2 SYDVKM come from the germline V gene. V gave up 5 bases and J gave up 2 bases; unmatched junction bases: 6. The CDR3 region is CASSPIAGGTKNIQYF. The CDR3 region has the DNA TGTGCCAGCAGTCCTATAGCGGGAGGAACCAAAAACATTCAGTACTTC.

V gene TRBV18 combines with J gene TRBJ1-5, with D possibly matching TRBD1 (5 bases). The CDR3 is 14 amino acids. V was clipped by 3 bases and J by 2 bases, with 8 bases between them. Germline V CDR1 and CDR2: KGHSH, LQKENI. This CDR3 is CASSPSGGNQPQHF. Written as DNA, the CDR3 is TGTGCCAGCTCACCCTCGGGGGGCAATCAGCCCCAGCATTTT.

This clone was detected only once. The CDR3 DNA reads TGCGCCAGCAGCCAAGATTATCTGTTCGTGGGGGGAACCTACGAGCAGTACTTC. This translates into CASSQDYLFVGGTYEQYF. This chain uses TRBV4-3 with TRBJ2-7; TRBD2 is a possible D gene (6 bases). Germline V gene lookup returns CDR1 LGHNA and CDR2 YSLEER. The CDR3 covers 18 residues. Trimming stripped 0 bases from V and 2 bases from J, with 20 bases between.

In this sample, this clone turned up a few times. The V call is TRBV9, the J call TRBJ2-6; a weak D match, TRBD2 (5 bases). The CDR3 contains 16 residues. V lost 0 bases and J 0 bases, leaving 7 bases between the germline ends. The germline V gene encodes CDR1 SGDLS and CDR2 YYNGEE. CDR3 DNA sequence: TGTGCCAGCAGCGTAGGAGGGAGCTCTGGGGCCAACGTCCTGACTTTC. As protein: CASSVGGSSGANVLTF.

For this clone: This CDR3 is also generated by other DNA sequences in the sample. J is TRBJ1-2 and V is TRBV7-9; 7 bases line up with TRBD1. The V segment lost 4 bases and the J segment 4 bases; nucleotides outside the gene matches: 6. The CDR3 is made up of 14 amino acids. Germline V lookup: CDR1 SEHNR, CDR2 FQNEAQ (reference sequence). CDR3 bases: TGTGCCAGCAGCTCGACAGGGCAGCTCTATGGCTACACCTTC. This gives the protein CASSSTGQLYGYTF.

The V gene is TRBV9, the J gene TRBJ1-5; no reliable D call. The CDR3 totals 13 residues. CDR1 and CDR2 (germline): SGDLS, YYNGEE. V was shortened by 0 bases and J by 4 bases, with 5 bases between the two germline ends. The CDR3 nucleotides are TGTGCCAGCAGCGTAGACACAAATCAGCCCCAGCATTTT. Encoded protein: CASSVDTNQPQHF.